One T cell receptor (beta chain) is described in this entry. This record comes from a study of blood T cell repertoires in COVID-19. Study information: There were acute and convalescent COVID-19 samples, and they came from the United States, Italy and Spain. Sources were T cells, B-cell-depleted T cells, or PBMCs; the material itself was cDNA or gDNA.

Here immunoSEQ multiplex PCR was the method, and the copy in TCRdb shows in-frame clones only, minus some. The table includes about 100,000 clones, 91% detected once. Trimming stripped 4 bases from V and 0 bases from J, with 9 bases between. The CDR3 covers 15 residues. Germline assignment: CDR1 LNHDA and CDR2 SQIVND (reference sequence). The specimen sequenced was peripheral blood. The clonotype originates from a man in his sixties with acute or convalescent COVID-19. The chain is built from TRBV19 and TRBJ1-4, with D unclear. The CDR3 sequence is CASSSNIATNEKLFF. Here the CDR3 DNA reads TGTGCCAGTAGTAGTAACATTGCAACTAATGAAAAACTGTTTTTT.